The T cell receptor beta chain under discussion was sequenced for a study of T cells in narcolepsy. Across the study: Donors had narcolepsy type 1 or type 2, or were healthy controls.

Clones were read by immunoSEQ multiplex PCR, and TCRdb kept only the in-frame ones, dropping some. The sample carries just under 35,000 clones, around 80% recorded once. Sequences were obtained from memory (CD45RA-) CD4+ T cells from blood. The clonotype was recovered from a human donor in good health.

The CDR3 region has the DNA TGCGCCAGCAGTGGAGGTACCAAAAACATTCAGTACTTC. As protein: CASSGGTKNIQYF. The chain combines TRBV10-1 with TRBJ2-4; D gene unclear. The CDR3 spans 13 residues. The V gene's germline CDR1 is WNHNN and CDR2 SYGVQD (reference sequence). Trimming stripped 4 bases from V and 2 bases from J, with 6 bases between.